This is a list of T cell receptor beta chains from one sample in a study of vaccination and CD4 T cells after COVID-19. From the PCR reads, TCRdb called clonotypes with MiXCR, one entry per CDR3 protein. The sample lists about 7,800 distinct CDR3 sequences, 60% occurring once. No antigen has been identified for these receptors. The specimen was CD4+ T cells from blood, cultured in vitro. The receptors here all came from a human donor who had recovered from COVID-19. Both conserved end residues are part of each CDR3. A D gene is named only where the DNA matches it firmly. The size field is filled for only some rows; it gives once, few, many or a size class.

J gene | clone size | V gene | D gene | CDR3 DNA | CDR3 protein
TRBJ2-7 | - | TRBV21-1 | - | TGTGCCAGCAGCAAAGAGAGGACAGGTAGCTCCTACGAGCAGTACTTC | CASSKERTGSSYEQYF
TRBJ2-7 | - | TRBV1 | - | TGCACCAGCAGCCAAGATCGGCTGGGGCTGATGAACGAGCAGTACTTC | CTSSQDRLGLMNEQYF
TRBJ1-6 | - | TRBV20-1 | - | TGCAGTGCTAGTAATAGGGTGGGAACACCCCTCCACTTT | CSASNRVGTPLHF
TRBJ2-5 | - | TRBV9 | TRBD2 | TGTGCCAGCACCCCGATAGCGGGAGGTTTAGAGACCCAGTACTTC | CASTPIAGGLETQYF
TRBJ2-1 | few | TRBV20-1 | TRBD2 | TGCAGTGCGCCCTCGGGCGGGAGCTCCTACAATGAGCAGTTCTTC | CSAPSGGSSYNEQFF
TRBJ2-5 | few | TRBV6-2/TRBV6-3 | - | TGTGCCAGCAGCCCCGAAGGGGGGCAAGAGACCCAGTACTTC | CASSPEGGQETQYF
TRBJ2-7 | - | TRBV7-3 | TRBD1 | TGTGCCAGCAGCAACCCCCCGGGACAGGGCTTATCCGGGGAGCAGTACTTC | CASSNPPGQGLSGEQYF
TRBJ2-7 | - | TRBV20-1 | TRBD1 | TGCAGTGCTACCGGACAGGATGGTGGATGGGGCTACGAGCAGTACTTC | CSATGQDGGWGYEQYF
TRBJ2-2 | - | TRBV12-3/TRBV12-4 | - | TGTGCCAGCACCCGAACCGGACGGAACACCGGGGAGCTGTTTTTT | CASTRTGRNTGELFF
TRBJ2-1 | - | TRBV20-1 | TRBD1 | TGCAGTGCTAGGGGGACAGGGGACTACAATGAGCAGTTCTTC | CSARGTGDYNEQFF
TRBJ2-3 | - | TRBV5-8 | - | TGTGCCAGCAGCCACAGCGGGGATACGCAGTATTTT | CASSHSGDTQYF
TRBJ2-3 | - | TRBV5-1 | - | TGCGCCAGCGGCTTGGGTGTCAGGGGCCCAGATACGCAGTATTTT | CASGLGVRGPDTQYF
TRBJ1-1 | - | TRBV10-3 | - | TGTGCCATCAGTGAGTCCGGGGTTGAAGCTTTCTTT | CAISESGVEAFF
TRBJ2-5 | - | TRBV5-4 | - | TGTGCCAGCAGCTACGACGAAAGGACCCAGTACTTC | CASSYDERTQYF
TRBJ2-5 | once | TRBV12-3/TRBV12-4 | - | TGTGCCAGCAGTCCCGTTCGAGAGACCCAGTACTTC | CASSPVRETQYF
TRBJ2-1 | - | TRBV11-2 | TRBD1 | TGTGCCAGCAGGTCAACCGGGACAGGGAGGCGGTACAATGAGCAGTTCTTC | CASRSTGTGRRYNEQFF
TRBJ1-2 | few | TRBV7-9 | - | TGTGCCAGCAGCCTCGAGGAGGGCTATGGCTACACCTTC | CASSLEEGYGYTF